This T cell receptor (beta chain) stems from a study of T-cell reconstitution after alpha-beta-depleted transplantation in children. Study-level results: The origin of alpha-beta T cells about two months after transplant was reportedly several hundred expanded graft clones. From newly produced T cells came most of the T-cell counts and diversity one year after transplant. At day 60, the high TCRbeta diversity found in some patients originated from recipient T cells and thymic progenitors that had survived.

Unique molecular identifiers featured in how the TCRbeta library was prepared. TCRdb analysed the PCR reads with MiXCR anew, one entry per CDR3 protein. The repertoire holds about a million distinct CDR3 sequences, around 30% seen once, with roughly 28% in the top ten. Germline V gives CDR1 SGHRS, CDR2 YFSETQ. Trimming pared 10 bases from V and 2 bases from J, leaving 17 bases between. The CDR3 sequence is 14 residues long. This clonotype was observed at least ten times. Its antigen is currently unknown. This sequence joins TRBV5-1 and TRBJ2-3; TRBD1 or TRBD2 may be the D gene (5 bases each). Here the sequenced sample was PBMCs, mostly from graft donor cells, taken 360 days after TCRalphabeta/CD19-depleted stem cell transplant. This receptor was taken from a boy younger than two who had a stem cell transplant for SCID, so the T cells may come from the graft donor. The CDR3 protein is CASESGQNTDTQYF. DNA of the CDR3: TGCGCCTCGGAATCGGGGCAGAACACAGATACGCAGTATTTT.